This is a list of T cell receptor beta chains from one sample in a study of a mutant IDH1 vaccine in newly diagnosed glioma. Which antigens these TCRs recognize remains unknown. Sequencing used immunoSEQ multiplex PCR; TCRdb keeps in-frame clones, though not all of them. Of over 20,000 clones listed, roughly 85% are singletons. The source was PBMCs, collected from a glioma patient whose treatment included an IDH1 peptide vaccine. These receptor sequences come from a man aged 35-49 years with glioma. The CDR3 runs from the conserved cysteine through the conserved F or W. The order of the fields is D gene, CDR3 length, clone size, V gene, J gene, CDR3 DNA, CDR3 protein. The D gene is left open where the match is weak. Clone size is shown for a subset of rows, as once, few, many or a class of expanded clone.

d_call: NA
cdr3_length: 15
clone_size: NA
v_call: TRBV19
j_call: TRBJ1-2
cdr3_nt: TGTGCCAGTAGTATAGTAGAGGGGACCGTCCATGGCTACACCTTC
cdr3_aa: CASSIVEGTVHGYTF

d_call: NA
cdr3_length: 15
clone_size: once
v_call: TRBV6-5
j_call: TRBJ2-1
cdr3_nt: TGTGCCAGCAGTTACGAGGCGGACCCCTACAATGAGCAGTTCTTC
cdr3_aa: CASSYEADPYNEQFF

d_call: NA
cdr3_length: 13
clone_size: NA
v_call: TRBV6-6
j_call: TRBJ1-1
cdr3_nt: TGTGCCAGCGTAATACAGGGAGGCACTGAAGCTTTCTTT
cdr3_aa: CASVIQGGTEAFF

d_call: NA
cdr3_length: 14
clone_size: once
v_call: TRBV5-6
j_call: TRBJ1-2
cdr3_nt: TGTGCCAGCAGCTTGGTACAGAGAGACTATGGCTACACCTTC
cdr3_aa: CASSLVQRDYGYTF

d_call: TRBD2
cdr3_length: 16
clone_size: NA
v_call: TRBV25-1
j_call: TRBJ2-3
cdr3_nt: TGTGCCAGCTGGGGGTTCCCGGGACTAGGCACAGATACGCAGTATTTT
cdr3_aa: CASWGFPGLGTDTQYF

d_call: NA
cdr3_length: 13
clone_size: NA
v_call: TRBV27
j_call: TRBJ2-5
cdr3_nt: TGTGCCAGCAGTTTATCGGAGCAAGAGACCCAGTACTTC
cdr3_aa: CASSLSEQETQYF

d_call: NA
cdr3_length: 17
clone_size: NA
v_call: TRBV25-1
j_call: TRBJ1-1
cdr3_nt: TGTGCCAGCAGTGAGGGAGGAGGGGCGGTGGGGCACACTGAAGCTTTCTTT
cdr3_aa: CASSEGGGAVGHTEAFF

d_call: NA
cdr3_length: 15
clone_size: NA
v_call: TRBV6-4
j_call: TRBJ2-1
cdr3_nt: TGTGCCAGCAGTGTGGGCAGGGACTCCTACAATGAGCAGTTCTTC
cdr3_aa: CASSVGRDSYNEQFF

d_call: NA
cdr3_length: 13
clone_size: NA
v_call: TRBV5-4
j_call: TRBJ1-1
cdr3_nt: TGTGCCAGCAGACTCGACTTAAACACTGAAGCTTTCTTT
cdr3_aa: CASRLDLNTEAFF

d_call: NA
cdr3_length: 12
clone_size: NA
v_call: TRBV29-1
j_call: TRBJ2-1
cdr3_nt: TGCAGTAGCGCCAGCTCCTACAATGAGCAGTTCTTC
cdr3_aa: CSSASSYNEQFF

d_call: NA
cdr3_length: 16
clone_size: NA
v_call: TRBV18
j_call: TRBJ2-3
cdr3_nt: TGTGCCAGCTCACCAGTTCGACTAGGCAACACAGATACGCAGTATTTT
cdr3_aa: CASSPVRLGNTDTQYF

d_call: NA
cdr3_length: 13
clone_size: NA
v_call: TRBV11-3
j_call: TRBJ1-1
cdr3_nt: TGTGCCAGCAGCTTAGTCGCGGACAGTAAAGCTTTCTTT
cdr3_aa: CASSLVADSKAFF

d_call: NA
cdr3_length: 15
clone_size: NA
v_call: TRBV10-3
j_call: TRBJ2-3
cdr3_nt: TGTGCCTCCCAGGCGGGAAACCCTAGCACAGATACGCAGTATTTT
cdr3_aa: CASQAGNPSTDTQYF

d_call: NA
cdr3_length: 12
clone_size: NA
v_call: TRBV29-1
j_call: TRBJ1-2
cdr3_nt: TGCAGCGTTGTTGATCTGGTCGGAGGCTACACCTTC
cdr3_aa: CSVVDLVGGYTF

d_call: NA
cdr3_length: 17
clone_size: NA
v_call: TRBV28
j_call: TRBJ1-4
cdr3_nt: TGTGCCAGCAGTTTATCCATCGTGACAGCCTCTAATGAAAAACTGTTTTTT
cdr3_aa: CASSLSIVTASNEKLFF

d_call: NA
cdr3_length: 15
clone_size: medium-sized
v_call: TRBV7-9
j_call: TRBJ1-4
cdr3_nt: TGTGCCAGCAGCCTCGAACTGGGATTTGATGAAAAACTGTTTTTT
cdr3_aa: CASSLELGFDEKLFF

d_call: NA
cdr3_length: 14
clone_size: NA
v_call: TRBV5-6
j_call: TRBJ1-2
cdr3_nt: TGTGCCAGCAGCTCCACCCGAAGACTTTATGGCTACACCTTC
cdr3_aa: CASSSTRRLYGYTF

d_call: NA
cdr3_length: 14
clone_size: NA
v_call: TRBV5-1
j_call: TRBJ1-4
cdr3_nt: TGCGCCAGCAATTCGGGACGGGAAAATGAAAAACTGTTTTTT
cdr3_aa: CASNSGRENEKLFF

d_call: TRBD2
cdr3_length: 15
clone_size: NA
v_call: TRBV5-1
j_call: TRBJ2-1
cdr3_nt: TGCGCCAGCAGGCGGGGTAGCGGGAACTACAATGAGCAGTTCTTC
cdr3_aa: CASRRGSGNYNEQFF

d_call: NA
cdr3_length: 14
clone_size: NA
v_call: TRBV7-6
j_call: TRBJ2-3
cdr3_nt: TGTGCCAGCAGTTCCTCGGGGTCCACAGATACGCAGTATTTT
cdr3_aa: CASSSSGSTDTQYF

d_call: NA
cdr3_length: 11
clone_size: NA
v_call: TRBV2
j_call: TRBJ2-3
cdr3_nt: TGTGCCAGCACCACCACAGATACGCAGTATTTT
cdr3_aa: CASTTTDTQYF

d_call: TRBD1
cdr3_length: 17
clone_size: NA
v_call: TRBV9
j_call: TRBJ1-3
cdr3_nt: TGTGCCAGCAGCGTAGGTATCGGGACAGGGGCTGGAAACACCATATATTTT
cdr3_aa: CASSVGIGTGAGNTIYF

d_call: TRBD2
cdr3_length: 12
clone_size: NA
v_call: TRBV18
j_call: TRBJ2-1
cdr3_nt: TGTGCCAGCTCCGAACGGGGGGATGAGCAGTTCTTC
cdr3_aa: CASSERGDEQFF

d_call: NA
cdr3_length: 11
clone_size: NA
v_call: TRBV19
j_call: TRBJ1-5
cdr3_nt: TGTGCCAGCGGCGGGGCTCAGCCCCAGCATTTT
cdr3_aa: CASGGAQPQHF

d_call: TRBD1
cdr3_length: 13
clone_size: NA
v_call: TRBV6-4
j_call: TRBJ1-2
cdr3_nt: TGTGCCAGCAGTACCGGGACAGGGCTTGGCTACACCTTC
cdr3_aa: CASSTGTGLGYTF

d_call: TRBD2
cdr3_length: 16
clone_size: NA
v_call: TRBV5-1
j_call: TRBJ2-2
cdr3_nt: TGCGCCAGCAGCTCGGGACTAGCGGAGGCCACCGGGGAGCTGTTTTTT
cdr3_aa: CASSSGLAEATGELFF

d_call: NA
cdr3_length: 13
clone_size: NA
v_call: TRBV19
j_call: TRBJ1-1
cdr3_nt: TGTGCCAGTAGTACTAGTAGGAACACTGAAGCTTTCTTT
cdr3_aa: CASSTSRNTEAFF

d_call: NA
cdr3_length: 15
clone_size: few
v_call: TRBV15
j_call: TRBJ1-5
cdr3_nt: TGTGCCACCAGCAGAGCCGGGGGTCCCAATCAGCCCCAGCATTTT
cdr3_aa: CATSRAGGPNQPQHF

d_call: TRBD2
cdr3_length: 14
clone_size: once
v_call: TRBV2
j_call: TRBJ2-3
cdr3_nt: TGTGCCAGAAGGACTAGCGGAAACACAGATACGCAGTATTTT
cdr3_aa: CARRTSGNTDTQYF

d_call: TRBD1
cdr3_length: 13
clone_size: NA
v_call: TRBV29-1
j_call: TRBJ2-7
cdr3_nt: TGCAGCATTAGCCGGGACAGGGTCGACGAGCAGTACTTC
cdr3_aa: CSISRDRVDEQYF

d_call: TRBD2
cdr3_length: 14
clone_size: few
v_call: TRBV7-2
j_call: TRBJ2-3
cdr3_nt: TGTGCCAGCAGCTTAGCGGGAGGGCAAGATACGCAGTATTTT
cdr3_aa: CASSLAGGQDTQYF

d_call: NA
cdr3_length: 14
clone_size: NA
v_call: TRBV7-8
j_call: TRBJ2-4
cdr3_nt: TGTGCCAGCAGCTCGACTGTAGCCAAAAACATTCAGTACTTC
cdr3_aa: CASSSTVAKNIQYF

d_call: TRBD2
cdr3_length: 16
clone_size: NA
v_call: TRBV11-3
j_call: TRBJ2-5
cdr3_nt: TGTGCCAGCAGCCCTCGTTTCCGGGAGGGCAGGGAGACCCAGTACTTC
cdr3_aa: CASSPRFREGRETQYF

d_call: NA
cdr3_length: 13
clone_size: NA
v_call: TRBV11-3
j_call: TRBJ1-1
cdr3_nt: TGTGCCAGCAGCCCCGGCGGGAACACTGAAGCTTTCTTT
cdr3_aa: CASSPGGNTEAFF

d_call: TRBD2
cdr3_length: 14
clone_size: NA
v_call: TRBV19
j_call: TRBJ2-1
cdr3_nt: TGTGCCAGTACCCCTAGCGGACCTAGGAATGAGCAGTTCTTC
cdr3_aa: CASTPSGPRNEQFF

d_call: TRBD1
cdr3_length: 13
clone_size: NA
v_call: TRBV25-1
j_call: TRBJ1-2
cdr3_nt: TGTGCCACTGCGGACAGGGAGAACTATGGCTACACCTTC
cdr3_aa: CATADRENYGYTF

d_call: NA
cdr3_length: 14
clone_size: NA
v_call: TRBV4-1
j_call: TRBJ1-1
cdr3_nt: TGCGCCAGCAGCCAAGGTCTTTTGGACACTGAGGCTTTCTTT
cdr3_aa: CASSQGLLDTEAFF

d_call: NA
cdr3_length: 15
clone_size: few
v_call: TRBV19
j_call: TRBJ1-1
cdr3_nt: TGTGCCAGTAGTACGGGACGTTTGGGTGACACTGAAGCTTTCTTT
cdr3_aa: CASSTGRLGDTEAFF

d_call: NA
cdr3_length: 13
clone_size: NA
v_call: TRBV6-5
j_call: TRBJ2-6
cdr3_nt: TGTGCCAGCCACTTTCCCGGGGCCAACGTCCTGACTTTC
cdr3_aa: CASHFPGANVLTF

d_call: TRBD2
cdr3_length: 13
clone_size: NA
v_call: TRBV7-2
j_call: TRBJ2-1
cdr3_nt: TGTGCCAGCAGCTCGGGTCCGGGAGGCGAGCAGTTCTTC
cdr3_aa: CASSSGPGGEQFF